This T cell receptor beta chain is from a study of blood T cells in healthy people across ages. Study-wide points: Researchers said unsorted PBMCs prevented a conclusive naive versus antigen-experienced comparison. When set beside aged donors, long-lived donors presented more naive CD4+ cells and higher diversity.

Donor samples were obtained from healthy Caucasian individuals from Russia, aged about 6 to 95. V was shortened by 5 bases and J by 0 bases, with 5 bases between the two germline ends. Germline V lookup: CDR1 SGHTA, CDR2 FQGNSA. This CDR3 has 12 amino acids. Using a J-beta primer mix together with a sample-barcoded 5' primer, a second PCR was run for roughly 7 to 12 cycles. With 12 random nucleotides, a template-switch adaptor tagged each individual cDNA molecule. TCRdb reprocessed the 5' RACE reads with MiXCR, giving one entry per CDR3 protein. The profile shows roughly 800,000 distinct CDR3 sequences, 55% to 75% of them singletons. Remarks on this clonotype: Antigen unknown.

J is TRBJ2-7 and V is TRBV7-2, with D unresolved. The TCR comes from a man younger than 40 in good health. Sample: blood. CDR3 nucleotide sequence: TGTGCCAGCAGCGCGAACTCCTACGAGCAGTACTTC. This translates into CASSANSYEQYF.